The clone carrying this T cell receptor beta chain was detected a few times. Its antigen is still unknown. The data stem from a study of T cells in tuberculosis. Study summary: CD1B tetramers identified T cells specific for mycobacterial lipid GMM. A South African cohort included IGRA-negative adolescents, latently infected IGRA-positive adolescents and adults with active tuberculosis.

The protocol was immunoSEQ multiplex PCR, while the TCRdb copy is restricted to in-frame clones and leaves out a portion. The profile shows 40,000 to 45,000 clones, more than 90% of them singletons. Each clinical donor contributed on average approximately 100,000 T cells from unsorted cryopreserved PBMC. Regarding the study as a whole: Cases with active tuberculosis were adults, while controls were adolescents.

This CDR3 is 14 amino acids long. CDR1 is MRHNA and CDR2 is SNTAGT in the germline V gene. The V end lost 3 bases, the J end lost 4 bases, and 9 bases lay between the germline ends. This clonotype originated in a donor aged 10-30 years with latent tuberculosis or without tuberculosis infection. The specimen sequenced was PBMCs. V and J are TRBV6-4 and TRBJ2-2; possibly TRBD2 for D (5 bases). Written as DNA, the CDR3 is TGTGCCAGCAGTGAGGGGAGCGGCACCGGGGAGCTGTTTTTT. Translation gives CASSEGSGTGELFF.